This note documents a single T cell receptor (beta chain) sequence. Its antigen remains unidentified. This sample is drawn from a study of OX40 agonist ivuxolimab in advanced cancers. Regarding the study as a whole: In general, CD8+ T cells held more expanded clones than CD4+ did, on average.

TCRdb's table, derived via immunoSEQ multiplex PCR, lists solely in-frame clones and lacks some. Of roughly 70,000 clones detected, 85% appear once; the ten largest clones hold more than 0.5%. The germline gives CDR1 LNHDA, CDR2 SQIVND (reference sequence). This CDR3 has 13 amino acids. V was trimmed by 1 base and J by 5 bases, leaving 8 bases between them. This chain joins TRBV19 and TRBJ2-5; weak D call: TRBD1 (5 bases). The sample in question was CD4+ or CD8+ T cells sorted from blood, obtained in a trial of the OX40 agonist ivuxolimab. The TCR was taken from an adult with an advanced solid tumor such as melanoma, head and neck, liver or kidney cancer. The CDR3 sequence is CASSIGRAETQYF. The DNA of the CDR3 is TGTGCCAGTAGTATAGGCAGGGCGGAGACCCAGTACTTC.